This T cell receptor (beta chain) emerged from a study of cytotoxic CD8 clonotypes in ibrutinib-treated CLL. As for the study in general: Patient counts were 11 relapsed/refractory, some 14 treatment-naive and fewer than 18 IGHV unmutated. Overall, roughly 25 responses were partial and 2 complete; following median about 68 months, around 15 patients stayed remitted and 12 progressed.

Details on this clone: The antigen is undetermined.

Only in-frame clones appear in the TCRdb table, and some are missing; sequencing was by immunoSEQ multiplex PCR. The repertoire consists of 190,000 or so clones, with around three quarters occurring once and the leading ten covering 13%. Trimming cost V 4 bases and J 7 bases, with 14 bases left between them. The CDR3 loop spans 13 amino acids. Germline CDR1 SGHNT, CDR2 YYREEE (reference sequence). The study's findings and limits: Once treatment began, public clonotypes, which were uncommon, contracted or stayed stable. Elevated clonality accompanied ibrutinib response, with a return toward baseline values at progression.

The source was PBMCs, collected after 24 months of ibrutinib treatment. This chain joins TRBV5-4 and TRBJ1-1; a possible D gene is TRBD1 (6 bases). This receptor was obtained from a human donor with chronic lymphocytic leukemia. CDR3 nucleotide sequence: TGTGCCAGCAGCCTCCGGACAGTTGGTGAAGCTTTCTTT. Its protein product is CASSLRTVGEAFF.